This entry lists 18 T cell receptor beta chains sequenced from one sample in a study of blood T cell repertoires in COVID-19. Libraries were prepared by immunoSEQ multiplex PCR; TCRdb keeps only in-frame clonotypes and omits some of them. The sample has over 110,000 clones; under 80% are singletons. Sequencing input: peripheral blood. Receptors originate from a man at least 80 years old with acute or convalescent COVID-19.

The rearrangement links TRBV19 to TRBJ2-2; the match to TRBD2 covers 13 bases. The CDR3 runs 15 residues. Germline values: CDR1 LNHDA, CDR2 SQIVND (reference sequence). Trimming took 6 bases from V and 6 from J; bases not matched to a gene: 4. This CDR3 is CASRGLAGFSGELFF. CDR3 sequence (DNA): TGTGCCAGTAGGGGACTAGCGGGGTTCTCCGGGGAGCTGTTTTTT.

J is TRBJ1-5 and V is TRBV6-5; tentatively, D is TRBD1 (6 bases). CDR1 is MNHEY and CDR2 is SVGAGI in the germline V gene. The length of the CDR3 is 15 residues. V dropped 7 bases and J dropped 1 base, with 14 bases sitting between them. The CDR3 is CASKKGGGSNQPQHF. CDR3 nucleotides: TGTGCCAGCAAAAAGGGAGGGGGGAGCAATCAGCCCCAGCATTTT.

CDR3 in amino acids: CASSLGQGFGELFF. CDR3 sequence (DNA): TGTGCCAGCAGCTTGGGACAGGGGTTCGGGGAGCTGTTTTTT. V and J are TRBV5-5 and TRBJ2-2; 8 bases are a match to TRBD1. CDR1 SGHKS and CDR2 YYEKEE come from the germline V gene (reference sequence). Trimming at V came to 0 bases and at J to 7 bases, leaving 2 bases not matched to a gene. This CDR3 comprises 14 residues.

This chain links TRBV5-5 with TRBJ2-2; unclear D gene. Trimming took 0 bases from V and 7 from J, leaving 16 bases between them. Germline CDR1 reads SGHKS; CDR2 reads YYEKEE (reference sequence). The CDR3 contains 16 residues. In DNA form, the CDR3 reads TGTGCCAGCAGCTTGGGTGGGCGCCACATTTACGGGGAGCTGTTTTTT. Translated, it gives CASSLGGRHIYGELFF.

The chain carries TRBV2 and TRBJ2-1; 11 bases agree with TRBD1. V was clipped by 6 bases and J by 6 bases; unmatched bases: 4. Germline CDR1 SNHLY, CDR2 FYNNEI. The length of the CDR3 is 14 residues. For the CDR3, the DNA is TGTGCCAGCAGGGGGACAGGGGGACGCAATGAGCAGTTCTTC. Protein product: CASRGTGGRNEQFF.

This chain links TRBV6-1 with TRBJ1-1, with 10 bases aligning to TRBD1. Trimming cost V 3 bases and J 5 bases; bases outside gene matches: 6. Germline V gene lookup returns CDR1 MNHNS and CDR2 SASEGT. This CDR3 region has 15 residues. As DNA, the CDR3 is TGTGCCAGCAGTGACCTGACAGGGGGCTCGACTGAAGCTTTCTTT. As protein: CASSDLTGGSTEAFF.

The chain employs TRBV5-4 and TRBJ2-7; TRBD1 matches at 9 bases. Per germline, CDR1 SGHNT and CDR2 YYREEE (reference sequence). With 4 bases clipped from V and 3 bases from J, the junction kept 8 bases outside the gene matches. This CDR3 spans 15 amino acids. The DNA for the CDR3 is TGTGCCAGCAGCAGCGGGACAGGGTGGGGCTACGAGCAGTACTTC. It specifies CASSSGTGWGYEQYF.

The rearrangement uses TRBV5-6 and TRBJ2-5; 10 nucleotides align to TRBD2. There are 15 residues in the CDR3. The germline CDR1 and CDR2 sequences are SGHDT and YYEEEE. The V segment lost 2 bases and the J segment 4 bases; nucleotides outside the gene matches: 5. The CDR3 sequence: CASSLVSSGGETQYF. In DNA, the CDR3 is TGTGCCAGCAGCTTAGTTTCTAGCGGGGGAGAGACCCAGTACTTC. The complete variable domain, with remaining parts taken from reference TRBV5-6 and TRBJ2-5, reads DAGVTQSPTHLIKTRGQQVTLRCSPKSGHDTVSWYQQALGQGPQFIFQYYEEEERQRGNFPDRFSGHQFPNYSSELNVNALLLGDSALYLCASSLVSSGGETQYFGPGTRLLVL.

V and J are TRBV6-5 and TRBJ2-2, with D tentatively TRBD2 (7 bases). Germline CDR1 MNHEY, CDR2 SVGAGI. This CDR3 has 16 residues. V was trimmed by 2 bases and J by 5 bases, leaving 15 bases between them. The CDR3 is CASSYNGGLGTGELFF. In DNA form, the CDR3 reads TGTGCCAGCAGTTACAACGGGGGGCTGGGTACCGGGGAGCTGTTTTTT.

This clone was detected once. The V call is TRBV4-1, the J call TRBJ1-4; 8 nucleotides line up with TRBD1. The CDR3 sequence is 15 residues long. V trimming: 3 bases; J trimming: 8 bases; junction bases outside the gene matches: 8. Per the germline V gene, CDR1 is MGHRA and CDR2 is YSYEKL. The CDR3 nucleotides are TGCGCCAGCAGCCAGACAAGACAGGGGTTGGAAAAACTGTTTTTT. It yields the protein CASSQTRQGLEKLFF.

This chain links TRBV10-3 with TRBJ1-5, with 10 bases identical to TRBD1. Germline CDR1 and CDR2: ENHRY and SYGVKD. The CDR3 loop spans 14 amino acids. Trimming cost V 5 bases and J 7 bases; bases outside gene matches: 5. CDR3 nucleotide sequence: TGTGCCATCAGTAAAAGGGACAGGGGACAGCCCCAGCATTTT. Protein: CAISKRDRGQPQHF.

This clone appeared a few times. The chain couples TRBV28 to TRBJ1-6; no reliable D call. Germline V lookup: CDR1 MDHEN, CDR2 SYDVKM. The CDR3 sequence is 18 residues long. Deletions cut 3 bases from V and 2 bases from J, with 17 bases between. CDR3 in DNA: TGTGCCAGCAGTTTGGGGAGGGTGGGCTTTACCTATAATTCACCCCTCCACTTT. This gives the protein CASSLGRVGFTYNSPLHF. The complete variable domain, with remaining parts taken from reference TRBV28 and TRBJ1-6, reads DVKVTQSSRYLVKRTGEKVFLECVQDMDHENMFWYRQDPGLGLRLIYFSYDVKMKEKGDIPEGYSVSREKKERFSLILESASTNQTSMYLCASSLGRVGFTYNSPLHFGNGTRLTVT.

CDR3 sequence (DNA): TGCAGTGCTAGGAGTTTGGTAGAAGCTTTCTTT. Its protein product is CSARSLVEAFF. V usage is TRBV20-1 and J usage is TRBJ1-1; no reliable D call. Trimming removed 3 bases from V and 8 bases from J, with 10 bases in between. CDR3 size: 11 residues. The germline CDR1 and CDR2 sequences are DFQATT and SNEGSKA (reference sequence).

The chain joins TRBV7-9 to TRBJ2-5; possible D gene TRBD2, 5 bases. V dropped 3 bases and J dropped 2 bases, with 13 bases sitting between them. CDR3 length equals 15 residues. CDR1 is SEHNR, CDR2 FQNEAQ, per germline (reference sequence). The chain's CDR3 is CASSFGAVMQETQYF. In nucleotides, the CDR3 is TGTGCCAGCAGCTTCGGAGCGGTGATGCAAGAGACCCAGTACTTC.

Only a few counts were recorded for this clone. The V and J genes are TRBV28 and TRBJ1-6; weak D call: TRBD1 (6 bases). Germline CDR1 reads MDHEN; CDR2 reads SYDVKM. The CDR3 runs 17 residues. V was trimmed by 6 bases and J by 5 bases, leaving 20 bases between them. In DNA form, the CDR3 reads TGTGCCAGCAGCACCCGCCGGGAGGGGGGGAATAATTCACCCCTCCACTTT. It codes for CASSTRREGGNNSPLHF.

V is TRBV29-1 and J is TRBJ1-4, with 10 bases fitting TRBD1. J lost 8 bases, V lost 2 bases, and 5 bases had no gene match. This CDR3 region has 14 residues. Germline CDR1 SQVTM, CDR2 ANQGSEA. The CDR3 nucleotides read TGCAGCGTTGAATTGACAGGGGGCCAGGAAAAACTGTTTTTT. Its protein product is CSVELTGGQEKLFF. Full variable domain (remainder filled in from reference TRBV29-1 and TRBJ1-4): SAVISQKPSRDICQRGTSLTIQCQVDSQVTMMFWYRQQPGQSLTLIATANQGSEATYESGFVIDKFPISRPNLTFSTLTVSNMSPEDSSIYLCSVELTGGQEKLFFGSGTQLSVL.

V and J are TRBV28 and TRBJ2-7; 7 bases line up with TRBD2. The J segment lost 5 bases and the V segment lost 5 bases, leaving 15 bases of the junction unmatched. From germline, CDR1 is MDHEN and CDR2 SYDVKM. The CDR3 sequence is 16 residues long. The CDR3 region is CASSPYLREGTHEQYF. As DNA, the CDR3 is TGTGCCAGCAGTCCTTACCTGAGGGAGGGGACCCACGAGCAGTACTTC.

This clone came up a few times. J is TRBJ2-5 and V is TRBV5-4; D is possibly TRBD1 (10 bases). The CDR3 consists of 16 residues. The germline gives CDR1 SGHNT, CDR2 YYREEE (reference sequence). V lost 4 bases, J lost 8 bases, and 24 bases lay in between. The CDR3 sequence: CASSLAGTGAKRTQYF. For the CDR3, the DNA is TGTGCCAGCAGCCTAGCGGGGACAGGGGCCAAGAGAACCCAGTACTTC.